The sequence of this TCR beta chain was determined in a study of regulatory T cells in long-lasting Graves disease. Germline CDR1 and CDR2: SGHKS and YYEKEE (reference sequence). The CDR3 length is 14 residues. V lost 4 bases and J lost 5, with 15 bases in between. Whole-study findings and limits: TCR diversity was lower in persistent than newly diagnosed Graves' disease. TRBV28 was favored in persistent disease, as were TRBJ1-2 and TRBJ2-5. Those with persistent disease had in common more public clonotypes (about 3,000) than new patients (approximately 920).

The authors built TCR beta libraries using iRepertoire HTBI primers and Arm-PCR of CDR3 regions. TCRdb passed the multiplex PCR reads through MiXCR, listing each CDR3 protein once. The table has a few hundred thousand distinct CDR3 sequences, around a fifth seen once; the top ten hold approximately 14%. As to time point: persistent/refractory GD, antithyroid drugs over 5 years with positive TRAb. The TCR library used RNA extracted from PBMCs. Those enrolled as patients came out of an endocrinology department in Xi'an, China. Notes on this clonotype: Antigen: not known.

This specimen consisted of peripheral blood mononuclear cells (PBMCs), obtained when the disease was refractory, from a patient treated with antithyroid drugs. The chain is built from TRBV5-5 and TRBJ1-1; D perhaps matches TRBD1 (5 bases). The sequence derives from a female donor with Graves disease. This CDR3 reads CASSPGRGGTEAFF. DNA for the CDR3: TGTGCCAGCAGCCCCGGCCGGGGGGGTACTGAAGCTTTCTTT.